This T cell receptor (beta chain) was sequenced in a study of shared clonotypes between healthy human individuals (dated by TCRdb to 2018 to 2021). About the investigation overall: The cohort included three men and two women between 18 and 49 years of age. For each donor, three plates each were used for CD4 naive and CD4 memory, two plates were used for CD8 naive, and one plate was used for CD8 memory. The study deeply sequenced blood TCR repertoires of about 5 healthy adults to estimate repertoire size and the extent of clonotype sharing between individuals. Different laboratories and diverse techniques were used to prepare libraries and sequence TCR repertoires, to increase sequencing depth and limit assay-specific biases. Each donor's leukapheresis produced roughly between about 0.85 and 10 billion PBMCs.

Healthy HIV-negative adults with no recently reported acute infections or vaccinations were included as donors. All donors were Caucasian adults living in Nashville, Tennessee, USA. CD4+ T cells were enriched by magnetic negative selection, after which naive cells were positively selected on CD45RA and the negative fraction was taken as the memory subset. Blood was obtained by leukapheresis, after which PBMCs were separated by Ficoll-Histopaque density gradient centrifugation and cryopreserved in liquid nitrogen vapor phase. Analytical flow cytometry was used to check the purity and quantity of each magnetically sorted T cell population. From each sorted fraction, genomic DNA was isolated and quantified by UV absorbance on a Nanodrop 2000c. Using the deep immunoSEQ assay, TCR CDR3 regions were amplified from genomic DNA by multiplex PCR. Extracted genomic DNA from each cell subset was spread evenly across all wells of several immunoSEQ 96-well plates, with each plate serving as a replicate. For sorted subsets, around 0.2 ug of genomic DNA, equivalent to 25,000 to 30,000 T cell genomes, went into each replicate PCR. Purified libraries were quantified with a Qubit 3.0 fluorometer, sized on a Bioanalyzer 2100, and re-quantified with the KAPA Library Quantification kit. A separate single-read 150-cycle Illumina NextSeq 550 flow cell was used to sequence each immunoSEQ 96-well plate. The authors' analysis ran thus. Because only junctional sequences without quality scores were contained in the immunoSEQ output, filtering matching that applied to full-length reads could not be performed. Sequences were annotated with PyIR, a Python wrapper for IgBLAST v1.9, and V/J genes and CDR3 were assigned using IMGT germline references. Reads were filtered out if the reads had weak V/J assignments (E-value above 1e-6), no CDR3, stop codons, out-of-frame junctions, or ambiguous translated residues. V3J clonotypes were defined as sequences sharing the same inferred V gene, J gene, and CDR3 amino acid sequence. Percentage overlap between repertoires was calculated by dividing the number of shared unique clonotypes by the size of the smaller repertoire. Three approaches were used to assess repertoire richness: RTK rarefaction, the Chao1 estimator, and Recon v2.1 estimates of unobserved clonotypes. For all TCRbeta clonotypes obtained by the gDNA method from a handful of donors, generation probabilities were computed with OLGA. In TCRdb, the immuneACCESS table is reduced to in-frame sequences with V and J assigned. These tables do not hold every clone; where another copy was compared, an unresolved V gene accounts for under half, and the others remain unexplained. D and trimming were read from the DNA, whereas the V and J calls and clone size are those reported in that table. The sample profile shows approximately 640,000 clones; about two thirds of them were found once. Of the sample, approximately 1.8% is held by the ten largest clones.

There are a few counts of this clone. Which antigen it targets is not known. There are no base qualities to consult, and no much larger clone falls within one base. A distance of 14 bases separates the germline ends of V and J, which lose 4 bases and 3 bases respectively. The CDR1 and CDR2 encoded by the germline V gene are SGHRS and YFSETQ. From its cysteine to its phenylalanine, the CDR3 spans 15 amino acids. Of the read, only the CDR3 DNA is kept; its 45 bases are in frame from base 1. The paper's findings and limits, for the study overall: Compared with non-shared clonotypes, clonotypes shared by all four sorted-subset donors had higher generation probabilities. Larger estimated clonotype richness was generally found for naive subsets than for memory subsets. Pairwise subsampling led to the expectation that sequencing depth would affect the degree of clonotype sharing among donors. Incomplete sequencing was indicated by rarefaction of sorted-subset datasets, despite the large sequencing depth. Approximately 5% of naive CD4, 3.5% of naive CD8, 2.3% of memory CD4, and about 0.4% of memory CD8 clonotypes were shared across a few donors. Because the study included only a small number of donors, the genetic and exposure-history diversity represented was limited. Sampling was restricted to blood, and TCR repertoires in tissue are likely to differ from TCR repertoires in blood.

The chain is encoded by TRBV5-1 joined to TRBJ2-1, and possibly TRBD2, on 6 matching bases. The source of this sequence is a woman under 40 in good health. The sample taken for sequencing was memory CD4+ T cells sorted from blood. In light of the paper, this sample's cell subset or site label describes: CD45RA-negative fraction. The CDR3 region: CASSTDYVLYNEQFF. The sequenced DNA: TGCGCCAGCAGCACGGACTACGTTCTCTACAATGAGCAGTTCTTC.